This T cell receptor beta chain was sequenced in a study of blood T cell repertoires in COVID-19. Authors' methods: Amplified reference gene primers provided the basis for estimating nucleated cell counts. Here immunoSEQ multiplex PCR was the method, and the copy in TCRdb shows in-frame clones only, minus some. That table furnishes V, J and clone size, whereas the DNA furnished D and trimming. The top ten clones hold about 6% of a sample with roughly 340,000 clones, around 87% of them seen once. Germline lookup yields CDR1 MNHEY and CDR2 SMNVEV (reference sequence). The length of the CDR3 is 17 residues. The V and J ends lost 0 bases and 3 bases, in that order; junction bases with no gene match: 9. Recruited during active infection, patients (from Seattle) were subsequently followed longitudinally.

The V and J genes are TRBV27 and TRBJ2-7; 9 bases fit TRBD1. Specimen: peripheral blood. The source of this sequence is a woman between 45 and 65 years old with COVID-19, enrolled during active disease. CDR3 DNA: TGTGCCAGCAGTTTATCGATGATGGGGACAGGGAGCTACGAGCAGTACTTC. Residues: CASSLSMMGTGSYEQYF.